This T cell receptor beta chain was profiled in a study of long-term antiretroviral therapy in people with HIV. General study results and limits: Whichever time point was examined, clones expanded before ART dominated the repertoire.

Researchers ran immunoSEQ v3.0 at survey level. Assay used: immunoSEQ multiplex PCR; TCRdb lists only in-frame clones, some missing. The sample lists 40,000 or so clones; around 83% were seen once. Comments on this clone: Its antigen is currently unknown.

Trimming took 0 bases from V and 0 from J, leaving 18 bases between them. CDR3 length equals 19 residues. The germline CDR1 and CDR2 sequences are WNHNN and SYGVQD (reference sequence). The specimen comprised unsorted PBMCs, sampled 1 year after starting antiretroviral therapy. This sequence joins TRBV10-1 and TRBJ2-1, with D possibly TRBD1 on 5 matching bases. The clonotype was recovered from a man between 18 and 29 years old with HIV. The CDR3 nucleotides read TGCGCCAGCAGTGAGTCGATTTCAGGGCTCAGAGGCTCCTACAATGAGCAGTTCTTC. This encodes CASSESISGLRGSYNEQFF.